The TCR beta chain described here comes from a study of blood T cell repertoires in COVID-19. Study as a whole: The cDNA or gDNA used as material had been derived from T cells, B-cell-depleted T cells, or PBMCs.

Germline V CDR1 and CDR2: MDHEN, SYDVKM. This CDR3 region has 18 residues. J was trimmed by 1 base and V by 4 bases; bases with no gene match: 10. Original data processing: How many nucleated cells were present was estimated from reference gene primer amplification. The protocol was immunoSEQ multiplex PCR, while the TCRdb copy is restricted to in-frame clones and leaves out a portion. The V and J calls and clone size come from that table; D and trimming were worked out from the DNA. This sample has about 240,000 clones, with 80% to 90% found just once. The chain has TRBV28 and TRBJ2-1, with 10 positions matching TRBD2. The receptor was isolated from a woman aged 30 to 39 who had recovered from COVID-19. The sample taken for sequencing was PBMCs or T cells enriched from blood (not recorded which). CDR3 in amino acids: CASSYPLAGVESYNEQFF. For the CDR3, the DNA is TGTGCCAGCAGTTACCCGCTAGCGGGAGTTGAATCCTACAATGAGCAGTTCTTC.